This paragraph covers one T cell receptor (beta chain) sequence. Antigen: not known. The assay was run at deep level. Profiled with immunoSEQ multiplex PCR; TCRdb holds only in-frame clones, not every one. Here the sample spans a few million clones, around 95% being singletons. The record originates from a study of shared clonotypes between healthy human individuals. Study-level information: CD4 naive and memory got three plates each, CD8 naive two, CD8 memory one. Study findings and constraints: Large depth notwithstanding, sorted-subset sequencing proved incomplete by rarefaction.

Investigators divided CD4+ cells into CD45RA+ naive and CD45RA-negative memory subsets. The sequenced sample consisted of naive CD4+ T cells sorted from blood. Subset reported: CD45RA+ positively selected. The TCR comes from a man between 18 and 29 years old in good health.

The CDR3 DNA is TGTGCCAGTAGAAGGCCGGGACAGGAGGCGCAGGGGCCCCAGCATTTT. Encoded protein: CASRRPGQEAQGPQHF. J is TRBJ1-5 and V is TRBV19; TRBD1 matches at 8 bases. V was pared by 6 bases and J by 9 bases, with 16 bases of the junction left unmatched. Germline V gene sequence: CDR1 LNHDA, CDR2 SQIVND (reference sequence). This CDR3 has 16 residues.